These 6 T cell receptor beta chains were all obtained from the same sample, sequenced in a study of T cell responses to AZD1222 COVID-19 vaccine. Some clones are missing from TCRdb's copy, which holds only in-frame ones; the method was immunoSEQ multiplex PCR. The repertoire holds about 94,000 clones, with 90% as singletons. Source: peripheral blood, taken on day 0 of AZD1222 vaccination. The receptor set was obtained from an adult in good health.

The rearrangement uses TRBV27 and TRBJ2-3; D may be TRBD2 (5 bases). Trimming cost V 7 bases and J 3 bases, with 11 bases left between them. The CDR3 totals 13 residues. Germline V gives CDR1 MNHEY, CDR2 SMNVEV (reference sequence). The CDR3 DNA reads TGTGCCAGCATGAGGGCTGGGACAGATACGCAGTATTTT. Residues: CASMRAGTDTQYF.

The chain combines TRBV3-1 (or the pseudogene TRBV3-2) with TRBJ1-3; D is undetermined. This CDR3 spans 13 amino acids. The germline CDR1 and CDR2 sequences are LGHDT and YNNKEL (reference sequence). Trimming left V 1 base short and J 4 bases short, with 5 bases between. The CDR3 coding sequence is TGTGCCAGCAGCCAAGTCTCAGGAAACACCATATATTTT. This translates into CASSQVSGNTIYF.

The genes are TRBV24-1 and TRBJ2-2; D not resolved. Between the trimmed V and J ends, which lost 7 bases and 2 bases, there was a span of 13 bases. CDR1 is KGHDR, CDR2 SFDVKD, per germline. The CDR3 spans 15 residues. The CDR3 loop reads CATSAAGLNTGELFF. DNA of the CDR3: TGTGCCACCAGCGCCGCCGGGCTAAACACCGGGGAGCTGTTTTTT.

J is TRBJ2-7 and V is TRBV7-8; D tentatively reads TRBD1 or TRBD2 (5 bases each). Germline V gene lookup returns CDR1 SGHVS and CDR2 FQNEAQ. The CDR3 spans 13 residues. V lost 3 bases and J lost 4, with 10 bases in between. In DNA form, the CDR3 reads TGTGCCAGCAGCTTGACTAAGGGGTACGAGCAGTACTTC. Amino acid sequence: CASSLTKGYEQYF.

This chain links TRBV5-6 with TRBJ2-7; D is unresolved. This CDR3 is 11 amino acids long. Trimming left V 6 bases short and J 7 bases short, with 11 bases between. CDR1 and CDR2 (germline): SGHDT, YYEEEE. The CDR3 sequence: CASTGSGEQYF. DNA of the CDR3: TGTGCCAGCACAGGTTCCGGAGAGCAGTACTTC.

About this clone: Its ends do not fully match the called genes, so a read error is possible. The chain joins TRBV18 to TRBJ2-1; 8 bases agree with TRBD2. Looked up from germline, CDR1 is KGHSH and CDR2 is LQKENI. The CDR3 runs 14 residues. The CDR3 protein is CASSPMGEIAGTVF. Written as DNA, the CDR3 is TGTGCCAGCTCACCAATGGGGGAGATAGCGGGGACTGTCTTC.